These T cell receptor beta chains were read from a single sample in a study of cytomegalovirus exposure and HLA in healthy donors. Here immunoSEQ multiplex PCR was the method, and the copy in TCRdb shows in-frame clones only, minus some. The profile shows 90,000 to 100,000 clones, 65% to 85% of them singletons. Sequenced sample: PBMCs. The receptors were gathered from a woman aged 55-75 years in good health and CMV-seropositive. Both conserved end residues are part of each CDR3. Each record gives: clone size, D gene, J gene, V gene, CDR3 protein, CDR3 DNA. D genes are given only for firm matches. The listing skips clone size in some rows; elsewhere it reads once, few, many or a size class.

many | TRBD1 | TRBJ2-4 | TRBV5-6 | CASSARQGGDIQYF | TGTGCCAGCAGCGCCAGACAGGGGGGTGACATTCAGTACTTC
- | TRBD2 | TRBJ2-7 | TRBV11-1 | CASSLDLAGGVYEQYF | TGTGCCAGCAGCTTAGACTTAGCGGGAGGCGTCTACGAGCAGTACTTC
- | - | TRBJ1-2 | TRBV4-1 | CASSQGGGEYGYTF | TGCGCCAGCAGCCAAGGGGGGGGCGAATATGGCTACACCTTC
- | TRBD2 | TRBJ2-3 | TRBV5-1 | CASSGEIGGRAPRKQYF | TGCGCCAGCAGCGGAGAGATTGGCGGGAGGGCCCCTAGGAAGCAGTATTTT
- | TRBD1 | TRBJ2-5 | TRBV6-6 | CASSYRGRETQYF | TGTGCCAGCAGTTACAGGGGGCGAGAGACCCAGTACTTC
- | TRBD1 | TRBJ1-1 | TRBV19 | CASSIDNGDRGLTEAFF | TGTGCCAGTAGTATAGACAACGGGGACAGGGGGTTAACTGAAGCTTTCTTT
- | - | TRBJ2-2 | TRBV7-9 | CASSLAPFGGSGELFF | TGTGCCAGCAGCTTAGCTCCGTTCGGAGGGTCCGGGGAGCTGTTTTTT
- | - | TRBJ2-7 | TRBV27 | CASSSRMTGPTYEQYF | TGTGCCAGCAGTTCACGAATGACAGGCCCAACCTACGAGCAGTACTTC
- | TRBD2 | TRBJ2-3 | TRBV5-1 | CASSPRLAGGTDTQYF | TGCGCCAGCAGCCCGAGACTAGCCGGGGGCACAGATACGCAGTATTTT
once | TRBD2 | TRBJ2-1 | TRBV7-9 | CASSPSGSSYNEQFF | TGTGCCAGCAGCCCTAGCGGGAGCTCCTACAATGAGCAGTTCTTC
- | - | TRBJ2-7 | TRBV20-1 | CSVPRQLEQYF | TGCAGTGTTCCCCGACAGCTCGAGCAGTACTTC
- | TRBD1 | TRBJ1-1 | TRBV7-8 | CASSPGGWVTEAFF | TGTGCCAGCAGCCCAGGGGGGTGGGTGACTGAAGCTTTCTTT
once | TRBD1 | TRBJ1-6 | TRBV27 | CASSLTQGASYNSPLHF | TGTGCCAGCAGTTTAACACAGGGGGCATCCTATAATTCACCCCTCCACTTT
- | - | TRBJ2-2 | TRBV28 | CASETRGAGELFF | TGTGCCAGCGAGACGAGAGGCGCCGGGGAGCTGTTTTTT
- | - | TRBJ1-2 | TRBV2 | CASSSPRAPLRYGYTF | TGTGCCAGCAGTTCACCCAGGGCCCCCCTTCGGTATGGCTACACCTTC
few | - | TRBJ1-5 | TRBV5-5 | CASSLAGNQPQHF | TGTGCCAGCAGCTTGGCCGGGAATCAGCCCCAGCATTTT
- | - | TRBJ2-5 | TRBV6-6 | CASSSRVLEQYF | TGTGCCAGCAGTTCCAGGGTGTTGGAGCAGTACTTC
- | - | TRBJ2-7 | TRBV18 | CASSPGQNYEQYF | TGTGCCAGCTCACCAGGGCAGAACTACGAGCAGTACTTC
- | TRBD2 | TRBJ2-7 | TRBV6-5 | CASSLSTSGAYEQYF | TGTGCCAGCAGTTTATCGACTAGCGGAGCCTACGAGCAGTACTTC
few | - | TRBJ2-1 | TRBV27 | CASSLLGSSSQGQFF | TGTGCCAGCAGTTTATTGGGTTCGTCCTCACAGGGTCAGTTCTTC
- | - | TRBJ1-1 | TRBV20-1 | CSARGEIGSFF | TGCAGTGCTAGAGGAGAAATCGGTTCTTTCTTT
- | - | TRBJ1-2 | TRBV28 | CASRIPTGLDYGYTF | TGTGCCAGCAGGATACCGACAGGATTGGACTATGGCTACACCTTC
- | TRBD2 | TRBJ2-7 | TRBV18 | CASSQTSGSVYEQYF | TGTGCCAGCTCTCAGACTAGCGGGAGTGTCTACGAGCAGTACTTC
- | - | TRBJ1-1 | TRBV15 | CATSSRSLQGEAFF | TGTGCCACCAGCAGCCGTAGCCTTCAGGGTGAAGCTTTCTTT
- | TRBD1 | TRBJ1-2 | TRBV5-1 | CASTRPDRAGYGYTF | TGCGCCAGCACCCGTCCGGACAGGGCGGGCTATGGCTACACCTTC
- | - | TRBJ2-2 | TRBV7-9 | CASSLHSLTGELFF | TGTGCCAGCAGCTTACATAGCTTAACCGGGGAGCTGTTTTTT
- | - | TRBJ2-6 | TRBV2 | CAGRALTLSGANVLTF | TGTGCCGGCAGGGCTTTAACCCTCTCTGGGGCCAACGTCCTGACTTTC
once | - | TRBJ2-7 | TRBV7-9 | CASSLRLEGNEQYF | TGTGCCAGCAGCCTAAGACTAGAAGGGAACGAGCAGTACTTC
- | TRBD2 | TRBJ2-7 | TRBV5-5 | CASSPAGGGFYEQYF | TGTGCCAGCAGCCCAGCGGGAGGGGGTTTCTACGAGCAGTACTTC
- | TRBD2 | TRBJ2-3 | TRBV6-5 | CASRLLREGLGTQYF | TGTGCCAGCAGACTTCTCCGGGAGGGCCTGGGAACGCAGTATTTT
- | - | TRBJ1-4 | TRBV2 | CASNGWGEREKLFF | TGTGCCAGCAACGGGTGGGGAGAGCGTGAAAAACTGTTTTTT
- | - | TRBJ1-3 | TRBV9 | CASSVGGTPGNTIYF | TGTGCCAGCAGCGTAGGGGGGACACCTGGAAACACCATATATTTT
- | TRBD2 | TRBJ2-1 | TRBV10-3 | CAIVASGRVNEQFF | TGTGCCATCGTTGCTAGCGGGAGGGTAAATGAGCAGTTCTTC
- | - | TRBJ1-3 | TRBV11-2 | CASSLGSRNTIYF | TGTGCCAGCAGCTTAGGATCCCGGAACACCATATATTTT
- | - | TRBJ2-1 | TRBV6-5 | CASSYGKGEVHEQFF | TGTGCCAGCAGTTACGGTAAAGGAGAGGTCCATGAGCAGTTCTTC
- | - | TRBJ1-6 | TRBV28 | CASLRRSSYNSPLHF | TGTGCCAGCTTACGTCGGAGCTCCTATAATTCACCCCTCCACTTT
- | TRBD1 | TRBJ2-3 | TRBV7-9 | CASSQRGQGGTDTQYF | TGTGCCAGCAGCCAACGGGGACAGGGAGGGACAGATACGCAGTATTTT
once | - | TRBJ1-2 | TRBV25-1 | CASSEAGGKSYTF | TGTGCCAGCAGTGAAGCCGGGGGGAAGAGCTACACCTTC
- | TRBD1 | TRBJ1-3 | TRBV7-2 | CASSAGTGSTIYF | TGTGCCAGCAGCGCTGGGACAGGGAGCACCATATATTTT
- | - | TRBJ2-7 | TRBV5-4 | CASSLKGTYEQYF | TGTGCCAGCAGCTTGAAGGGGACCTACGAGCAGTACTTC
medium-sized | TRBD1 | TRBJ2-3 | TRBV9 | CASSPIGDSGDTQYF | TGTGCCAGCAGCCCCATCGGGGACAGCGGAGATACGCAGTATTTT
few | TRBD1 | TRBJ1-1 | TRBV2 | CASRIGQGATEAFF | TGTGCCAGCAGGATTGGACAGGGAGCCACTGAAGCTTTCTTT
- | - | TRBJ1-2 | TRBV6-7 | CASSYPRGCHHYGYTF | TGTGCCAGCAGTTATCCCCGGGGGTGCCACCACTATGGCTACACCTTC
- | - | TRBJ2-1 | TRBV30 | CAWSLLARDSREQFF | TGTGCCTGGAGTCTACTAGCAAGAGACTCCAGAGAGCAGTTCTTC
- | - | TRBJ1-1 | TRBV5-5 | CASSLLTGMNTEAFF | TGTGCCAGCAGCTTACTTACAGGTATGAACACTGAAGCTTTCTTT
- | TRBD1 | TRBJ1-4 | TRBV2 | CASRHRGNEKLFF | TGTGCCAGCAGGCACAGGGGTAATGAAAAACTGTTTTTT
few | - | TRBJ2-5 | TRBV7-2 | CASSSLRGQETQYF | TGTGCCAGCAGCTCGCTGCGGGGTCAAGAGACCCAGTACTTC
- | TRBD2 | TRBJ2-2 | TRBV4-1 | CASSRLLAGRTGELFF | TGCGCCAGCAGCCGCCTACTAGCGGGGCGGACCGGGGAGCTGTTTTTT
once | - | TRBJ1-2 | TRBV9 | CASSVGGHGANYGYTF | TGTGCCAGCAGCGTAGGGGGACATGGGGCTAACTATGGCTACACCTTC
- | - | TRBJ1-5 | TRBV7-2 | CASSSYSNQPQHF | TGTGCCAGCAGCTCCTATAGCAATCAGCCCCAGCATTTT